This paragraph covers one T cell receptor (beta chain) sequence. As the sequencing template, cDNA was produced by extracting RNA and reverse transcribing it. The method was immunoSEQ multiplex PCR; TCRdb's version includes in-frame clones alone and lacks a portion of them. The sample includes a few hundred thousand clones, approximately 70% of them seen just once. The sample comes from a study of CD8+ T cells in alopecia areata. Documented treatment: oral pan-JAK inhibitor, 5-10 mg twice daily. This specimen consisted of CD4+ T cells sorted from blood, obtained at week 44, from a patient treated with tofacitinib. The receptor was derived from a human donor with alopecia areata.

The CDR3 is CASSPTSRADSPLHF. The CDR3 DNA is TGCGCCAGCAGCCCGACGTCCAGGGCAGATTCACCCCTCCACTTT. The rearrangement uses TRBV4-3 and TRBJ1-6, with a weak D call TRBD1 (5 bases). Germline CDR1 is LGHNA and CDR2 is YSLEER. Trimming removed 4 bases at V and 8 bases at J, with 15 bases between. The CDR3 is 15 amino acids.